This entry features one T cell receptor (beta chain) sequence. Its antigen remains unknown. The trim removed 4 bases at V and 7 bases at J, leaving 6 bases unmatched. This CDR3 region has 14 residues. The V gene's germline CDR1 is MDHEN and CDR2 SYDVKM. The sample is drawn from a study of beta chain features in type 1 diabetes. For the study at large: In all, 107,917,701 sorted cells from all samples were analyzed. Study-wide points: TCRB CDR3s from Type 1 diabetes patients were moderately but significantly shorter in all four CD4+ subsets. It was not settled here whether HLA type affects TCRB rearrangement.

The investigators reverse transcribed all of the isolated RNA, so they sequenced expressed TCRB transcripts. About 3.6 million reads was the average for naive, central memory and regulatory T cell samples. Sequencing used immunoSEQ multiplex PCR; TCRdb keeps in-frame clones, though not all of them. Seen here are hundreds of thousands of clones, around 15% observed once, and the top ten hold roughly 0.04%. The chain recombines TRBV28 with TRBJ2-4; 8 bases are a match to TRBD1. Sequenced: naive CD4+ T cells from blood. This TCR was recovered from a man aged 18 to 30 with type 1 diabetes. The CDR3 sequence: CASSSPGGWNIQYF. CDR3 DNA sequence: TGTGCCAGCAGTTCTCCAGGGGGCTGGAACATTCAGTACTTC.